The clone carrying this TCR beta chain was seen just once. This specimen belongs to a study of identical twins. In germline, CDR1 is WSHSY, CDR2 SAAADI. The CDR3 runs to 16 residues. Deletions cut 10 bases from V and 0 bases from J, with 20 bases between. TCRdb called the 5' RACE reads again in MiXCR, with one record for every CDR3 protein. The table includes roughly 480,000 distinct CDR3 sequences, less than 25% detected once. The same sample was also used in a study of T cells expressing NK-cell markers. That paper adds: Each TCR beta repertoire originated in sorted T cells that were CD3+CD56+NKG2C+, CD3+CD56+NKG2C- or CD3+CD56-NKG2C+. Most of the eight sequenced donors tested HCMV-seropositive; one tested seronegative. With an anti-gamma-delta TCR antibody, sorting in several experiments was kept to alpha-beta TCR T cells.

This sequence was found in a woman aged 18-29 years in good health. The sequenced material came from CD4+ T cells sorted from blood. This chain joins TRBV10-2 and TRBJ2-3; D might be TRBD2 (5 bases). CDR3 coding DNA: TGCGCCACCACGGACTGGCAGACATCTAGCACAGATACGCAGTATTTT. Translating gives CATTDWQTSSTDTQYF.